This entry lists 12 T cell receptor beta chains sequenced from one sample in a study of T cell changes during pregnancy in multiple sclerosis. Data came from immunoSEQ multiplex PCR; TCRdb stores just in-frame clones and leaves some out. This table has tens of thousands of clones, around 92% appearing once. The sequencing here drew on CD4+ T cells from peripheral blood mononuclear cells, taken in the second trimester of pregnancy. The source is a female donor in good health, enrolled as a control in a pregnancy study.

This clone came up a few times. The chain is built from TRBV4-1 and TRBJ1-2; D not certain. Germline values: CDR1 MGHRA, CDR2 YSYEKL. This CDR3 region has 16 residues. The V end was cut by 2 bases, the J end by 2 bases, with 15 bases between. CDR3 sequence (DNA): TGCGCCAGCAGCCAACCACCCCGGGGAGCCAACTATGGCTACACCTTC. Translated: CASSQPPRGANYGYTF.

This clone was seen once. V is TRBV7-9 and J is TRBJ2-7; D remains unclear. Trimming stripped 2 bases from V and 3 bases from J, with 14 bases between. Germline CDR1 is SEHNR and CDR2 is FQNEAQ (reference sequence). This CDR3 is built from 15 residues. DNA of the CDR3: TGTGCCAGCAGCTTAACAGAGAGAAAAAGCTACGAGCAGTACTTC. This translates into CASSLTERKSYEQYF.

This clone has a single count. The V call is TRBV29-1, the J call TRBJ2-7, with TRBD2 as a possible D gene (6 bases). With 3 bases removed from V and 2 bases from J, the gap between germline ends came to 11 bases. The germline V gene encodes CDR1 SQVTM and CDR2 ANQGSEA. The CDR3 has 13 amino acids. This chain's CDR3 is CSVDAEGTYEQYF. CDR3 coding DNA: TGCAGCGTTGATGCGGAGGGCACCTACGAGCAGTACTTC.

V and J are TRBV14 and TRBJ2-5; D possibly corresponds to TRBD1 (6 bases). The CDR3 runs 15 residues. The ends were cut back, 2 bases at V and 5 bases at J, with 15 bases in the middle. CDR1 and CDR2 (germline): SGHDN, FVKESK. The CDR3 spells CASSQFGGLGETQYF. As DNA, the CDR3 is TGTGCCAGCAGCCAATTTGGGGGCCTCGGGGAGACCCAGTACTTC.

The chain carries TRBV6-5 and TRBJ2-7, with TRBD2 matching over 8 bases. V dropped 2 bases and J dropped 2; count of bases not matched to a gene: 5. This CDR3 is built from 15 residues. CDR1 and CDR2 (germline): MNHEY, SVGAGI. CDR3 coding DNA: TGTGCCAGCAGTTACACGGGAGGGCTAGCCTACGAGCAGTACTTC. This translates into CASSYTGGLAYEQYF.

CDR3 protein: CASRSPGQGGSETQYF. The CDR3, as DNA: TGTGCCAGCAGATCTCCGGGACAGGGGGGATCGGAGACCCAGTACTTC. The chain employs TRBV28 and TRBJ2-5, with 11 bases that match TRBD1. V trimming: 6 bases; J trimming: 5 bases; junction bases outside the gene matches: 11. In germline, CDR1 is MDHEN, CDR2 SYDVKM. The CDR3 has 16 amino acids. The whole variable domain, remainder taken from reference TRBV28 and TRBJ2-5, is DVKVTQSSRYLVKRTGEKVFLECVQDMDHENMFWYRQDPGLGLRLIYFSYDVKMKEKGDIPEGYSVSREKKERFSLILESASTNQTSMYLCASRSPGQGGSETQYFGPGTRLLVL.

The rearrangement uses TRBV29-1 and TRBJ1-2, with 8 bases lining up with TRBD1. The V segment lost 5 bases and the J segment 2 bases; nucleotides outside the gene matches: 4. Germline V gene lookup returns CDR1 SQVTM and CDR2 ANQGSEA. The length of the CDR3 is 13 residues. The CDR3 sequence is CSVMTGANYGYTF. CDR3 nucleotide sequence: TGCAGCGTTATGACAGGGGCAAACTATGGCTACACCTTC.

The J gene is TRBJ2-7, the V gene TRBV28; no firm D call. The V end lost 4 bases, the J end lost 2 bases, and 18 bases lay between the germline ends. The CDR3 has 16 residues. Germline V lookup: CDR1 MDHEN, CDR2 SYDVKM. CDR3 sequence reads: CASSSPSQARTYEQYF. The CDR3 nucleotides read TGTGCCAGCAGTTCTCCCTCTCAGGCCCGCACCTACGAGCAGTACTTC.

The CDR3 sequence is CASSRLRGAGYGYTF. CDR3 DNA: TGTGCCAGTAGTAGGCTCAGGGGCGCGGGCTATGGCTACACCTTC. The chain combines TRBV19 with TRBJ1-2, with a tentative D call TRBD1 (6 bases). The V end was cut by 4 bases, the J end by 4 bases, with 16 bases between. Looked up from germline, CDR1 is LNHDA and CDR2 is SQIVND (reference sequence). The CDR3 loop spans 15 amino acids.

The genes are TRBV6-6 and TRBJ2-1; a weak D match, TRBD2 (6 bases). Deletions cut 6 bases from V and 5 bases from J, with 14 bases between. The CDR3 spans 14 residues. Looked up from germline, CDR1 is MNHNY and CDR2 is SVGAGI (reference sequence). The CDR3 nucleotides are TGTGCCAGCAGCCCCCCCGGGGGACACAATGAGCAGTTCTTC. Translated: CASSPPGGHNEQFF.

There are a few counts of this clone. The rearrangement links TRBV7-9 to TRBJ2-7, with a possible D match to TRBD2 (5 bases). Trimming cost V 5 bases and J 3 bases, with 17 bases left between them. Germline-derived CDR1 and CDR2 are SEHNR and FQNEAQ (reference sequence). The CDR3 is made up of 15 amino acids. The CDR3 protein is CASSPITSLLYEQYF. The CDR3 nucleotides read TGTGCCAGCAGCCCAATCACTAGTCTCCTCTACGAGCAGTACTTC.

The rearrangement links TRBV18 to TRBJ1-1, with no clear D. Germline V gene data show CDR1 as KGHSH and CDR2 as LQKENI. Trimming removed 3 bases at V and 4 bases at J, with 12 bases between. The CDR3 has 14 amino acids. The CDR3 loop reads CASSPLRVGTEAFF. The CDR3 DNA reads TGTGCCAGCTCACCCTTACGGGTTGGCACTGAAGCTTTCTTT.